This T cell receptor (beta chain) stems from a study of brain metastases from non-small cell lung cancer. Clones were read by immunoSEQ multiplex PCR, and TCRdb kept only the in-frame ones, dropping some. The data show about 3,300 clones, more than 60% seen once. Comment on this clone: Its antigen remains unknown.

This CDR3 has 15 residues. The germline CDR1 and CDR2 sequences are SGDLS and YYNGEE. Trimming removed 4 bases from V and 7 bases from J; junction bases left unmatched: 12. Study results and caveats: Metastases had sparse T cells but largely shared repertoires with primaries. Expanded T-cell clones appeared in 50% to 80% of brain metastases over primaries. Fewer infiltrating T cells were found in brain metastases than primaries.

The genes are TRBV9 and TRBJ2-7; 9 positions match TRBD1. Specimen: primary lung tumor tissue. The TCR comes from a donor aged 40 or over with non-small cell lung cancer. The CDR3 region has the DNA TGTGCCAGCAGCAGGGAGGGACAGGGTTCGGGTGAGCAGTACTTC. It yields the protein CASSREGQGSGEQYF.